These 10 T cell receptor beta chains originate from one sample sequenced in a study of identical twins. TCRdb reprocessed the 5' RACE reads with MiXCR, giving one entry per CDR3 protein. The sample has roughly 250,000 distinct CDR3 sequences; approximately 6.8% are singletons. These sequences were also reported in another study, on yellow fever vaccine responses in identical twins.

Sequencing was carried out using CD8+ T cells sorted from blood. The source of these receptors is a woman aged 18-29 years in good health.

CDR3 protein: CASSETLSSGGSYNEQFF. The CDR3 DNA reads as TGCGCCAGCAGTGAGACCCTGTCTAGCGGGGGGTCTTACAATGAGCAGTTCTTC. The chain combines TRBV10-1 with TRBJ2-1; 11 bases match TRBD2. Germline CDR1 WNHNN, CDR2 SYGVQD (reference sequence). The CDR3 is 18 amino acids. The V and J ends lost 2 bases and 4 bases, in that order; junction bases with no gene match: 10.

V gene TRBV7-8 combines with J gene TRBJ1-1; no definite D call. V lost 3 bases and J lost 7, with 9 bases in between. The length of the CDR3 is 12 residues. Germline loops: CDR1 SGHVS, CDR2 FQNEAQ. This CDR3 is CASSFGVNEAFF. The CDR3 coding sequence is TGTGCCAGCAGCTTTGGAGTCAATGAAGCTTTCTTT. Based on the CDR3 plus reference TRBV7-8 and TRBJ1-1, the full variable domain is GAGVSQSPRYKVAKRGQDVALRCDPISGHVSLFWYQQALGQGPEFLTYFQNEAQLDKSGLPSDRFFAERPEGSVSTLKIQRTQQEDSAVYLCASSFGVNEAFFGQGTRLTVV.

This clonotype was counted between two and nine times. The CDR3 bases are TGTGCCAGCAGCGCCTACAGGATTCCGACAGGGGCGGCCGGGGAGCTGTTTTTT. Translated: CASSAYRIPTGAAGELFF. The chain employs TRBV9 and TRBJ2-2; 8 positions match TRBD1. V was clipped by 3 bases and J by 6 bases; unmatched bases: 16. The CDR3 covers 18 residues. CDR1 is SGDLS, CDR2 YYNGEE, per germline.

This clonotype was counted many times. The chain combines TRBV2 with TRBJ2-7; 10 nucleotides line up with TRBD2. V trimming: 3 bases; J trimming: 3 bases; junction bases outside the gene matches: 8. The CDR3 spans 16 residues. CDR1 SNHLY and CDR2 FYNNEI come from the germline V gene. The CDR3 protein is CASSDATSGIRYEQYF. As DNA, the CDR3 is TGTGCCAGCAGTGATGCAACTAGCGGGATTCGCTACGAGCAGTACTTC.

This clonotype was counted only a few times. This chain joins TRBV5-6 and TRBJ1-1; 9 nucleotides match TRBD1. The V gene's germline CDR1 is SGHDT and CDR2 YYEEEE. V trimming: 2 bases; J trimming: 5 bases; junction bases outside the gene matches: 7. The CDR3 contains 15 residues. This CDR3 reads CASSLYRGLRTEAFF. CDR3 in DNA: TGTGCCAGCAGCTTATACAGGGGGCTTCGGACTGAAGCTTTCTTT. The whole variable domain, remainder taken from reference TRBV5-6 and TRBJ1-1, is DAGVTQSPTHLIKTRGQQVTLRCSPKSGHDTVSWYQQALGQGPQFIFQYYEEEERQRGNFPDRFSGHQFPNYSSELNVNALLLGDSALYLCASSLYRGLRTEAFFGQGTRLTVV.

The rearrangement joins TRBV27 to TRBJ2-7; D possibly corresponds to TRBD1 (5 bases). The V end was cut by 4 bases, the J end by 9 bases, with 22 bases between. This CDR3 is built from 15 residues. Germline values: CDR1 MNHEY, CDR2 SMNVEV (reference sequence). The CDR3 DNA is TGTGCCAGCAGTTCCCCCCCCTTTGGTAGGGGCGGGCAGTACTTC. This encodes CASSSPPFGRGGQYF.

This clonotype appeared many times. The genes are TRBV29-1 and TRBJ2-1, with D perhaps matching TRBD1 (5 bases). The CDR3 has 17 amino acids. V was cut by 0 bases and J by 3 bases, with 18 bases left in between. Germline CDR1 reads SQVTM; CDR2 reads ANQGSEA. The CDR3 loop reads CSVEDFQQAVNYNEQFF. CDR3 sequence (DNA): TGCAGCGTTGAAGACTTCCAACAGGCAGTAAACTACAATGAGCAGTTCTTC.

This clonotype was detected many times. The rearrangement links TRBV20-1 to TRBJ2-5; TRBD2 agrees at 7 bases. The CDR3 extends over 17 amino acids. CDR1 is DFQATT, CDR2 SNEGSKA, per germline (reference sequence). CDR3 sequence (DNA): TGCTCCCAGCGGCAGAAACTAGCGTCAACATACCAAGAGACCCAGTACTTC. This codes for CSQRQKLASTYQETQYF.

Remarks on this clonotype: A much larger clone is a single base away; this may be a read error. V and J are TRBV4-1 and TRBJ1-1; no reliable D call. The V end lost 2 bases, the J end lost 8 bases, and 15 bases lay between the germline ends. The germline V gene has CDR1 MGHRA and CDR2 YSYEKL. The CDR3 contains 14 residues. This CDR3 is CASSQPSRVAEAFF. CDR3 nucleotide sequence: TGCGCCAGCAGCCAACCGAGCCGGGTGGCGGAAGCTTTCTTT.

This clonotype was counted only a few times. The V gene is TRBV24-1, the J gene TRBJ2-7, with D maybe TRBD1 (6 bases). Trimming stripped 4 bases from V and 0 bases from J, with 12 bases between. The CDR3 contains 15 residues. CDR1 and CDR2 (germline): KGHDR, SFDVKD. CDR3 sequence reads: CATSDTQGPSYEQYF. The DNA for the CDR3 is TGTGCCACCAGTGACACACAGGGACCCTCCTACGAGCAGTACTTC.